The 16 T cell receptor beta chains below all came from one sample that was sequenced in a study of blood T cell repertoires in COVID-19. TCRdb's table, derived via immunoSEQ multiplex PCR, lists solely in-frame clones and lacks some. This sample has roughly 170,000 clones; approximately 80% occur once, and the top ten carry 12%. Specimen: PBMCs or T cells enriched from blood (not recorded which). The source of these receptors is a man between 50 and 59 years old who had recovered from COVID-19.

The chain recombines TRBV4-1 with TRBJ1-2, with a possible D match to TRBD1 (5 bases). V was trimmed by 1 base and J by 4 bases, leaving 13 bases between them. This CDR3 has 15 amino acids. Germline lookup yields CDR1 MGHRA and CDR2 YSYEKL. CDR3 sequence reads: CASSQGQGQTYGYTF. The CDR3 bases are TGCGCCAGCAGCCAAGGGCAGGGTCAGACCTATGGCTACACCTTC.

CDR3 in amino acids: CASSQDSASGDTQYF. The CDR3 DNA sequence: TGCGCCAGCAGCCAAGACTCGGCTAGCGGGGATACGCAGTATTTT. The chain combines TRBV4-3 with TRBJ2-3, with 8 bases aligning to TRBD2. This CDR3 spans 15 amino acids. Germline V gives CDR1 LGHNA, CDR2 YSLEER. V lost 0 bases to trimming and J lost 6 bases; unmatched junction nucleotides: 5.

The gene calls are TRBV7-6 and TRBJ2-7; 10 nucleotides line up with TRBD2. With V trimmed by 5 bases and J by 5 bases, 6 bases remained unmatched. CDR1 SGHVS and CDR2 FNYEAQ come from the germline V gene. The CDR3 is 14 amino acids. As DNA, the CDR3 is TGTGCCAGCAGCCCGAGCGGGGGGGCTAACGAGCAGTACTTC. Translation gives CASSPSGGANEQYF.

The rearrangement uses TRBV18 and TRBJ1-1, with a tentative D call TRBD1 (6 bases). V was pared by 6 bases and J by 4 bases, with 18 bases between. CDR3 length: 15 amino acids. CDR1 and CDR2 from the germline V gene are KGHSH and LQKENI. CDR3 amino acids: CASSQGMGRGTEAFF. CDR3 nucleotide sequence: TGTGCCAGCTCGCAGGGGATGGGCCGAGGCACTGAAGCTTTCTTT.

This clone was picked up one time. The rearrangement joins TRBV2 to TRBJ1-5, with 8 bases matching TRBD1. The CDR3 consists of 16 residues. The germline CDR1 and CDR2 sequences are SNHLY and FYNNEI. The J segment lost 0 bases and the V segment lost 6 bases, leaving 7 bases of the junction unmatched. In DNA, the CDR3 is TGTGCCAGCAGGTTACAGGGGGTTTTTAGCAATCAGCCCCAGCATTTT. Translated: CASRLQGVFSNQPQHF.

The chain couples TRBV30 to TRBJ2-3, with D possibly matching TRBD1 (6 bases). From germline, CDR1 is GTSNPN and CDR2 SVGIG (reference sequence). The CDR3 spans 14 residues. V lost 8 bases, J lost 1 base, and 16 bases lay in between. CDR3 in amino acids: CAATTGFRTDTQYF. The CDR3 region has the DNA TGTGCCGCAACAACAGGGTTTCGCACAGATACGCAGTATTTT.

In its sample, this clone was seen a few times. This sequence joins TRBV9 and TRBJ2-2; 9 bases line up with TRBD1. Germline V gene sequence: CDR1 SGDLS, CDR2 YYNGEE. This CDR3 is built from 15 residues. V gave up 6 bases and J gave up 6 bases; unmatched junction bases: 9. In DNA, the CDR3 is TGTGCCAGCAAACCGGGACAGGGAGGTCCCGGGGAGCTGTTTTTT. Translation: CASKPGQGGPGELFF. Using reference TRBV9 and TRBJ2-2 for the parts outside the CDR3, the full variable domain is DSGVTQTPKHLITATGQRVTLRCSPRSGDLSVYWYQQSLDQGLQFLIQYYNGEERAKGNILERFSAQQFPDLHSELNLSSLELGDSALYFCASKPGQGGPGELFFGEGSRLTVL.

The V call is TRBV20-1, the J call TRBJ2-1; TRBD2 agrees at 8 bases. The V gene's germline CDR1 is DFQATT and CDR2 SNEGSKA (reference sequence). The CDR3 contains 15 residues. The J segment lost 5 bases and the V segment lost 3 bases, leaving 9 bases of the junction unmatched. The CDR3 region has the DNA TGCAGTGCTAGTTCTAGGGGACTAGTCGACAATGAGCAGTTCTTC. Translating it yields CSASSRGLVDNEQFF.

This rearrangement joins TRBV5-1 to TRBJ2-5; D might be TRBD2 (5 bases). The ends were cut back, 0 bases at V and 5 bases at J, with 11 bases in the middle. The CDR3 covers 14 residues. The germline CDR1 and CDR2 sequences are SGHRS and YFSETQ. The CDR3 is CASSLGSAQETQYF. DNA of the CDR3: TGCGCCAGCAGCTTGGGTAGCGCGCAGGAGACCCAGTACTTC.

The J gene is TRBJ1-3, the V gene TRBV19, with D uncertain. Between the trimmed V and J ends, which lost 3 bases and 0 bases, there was a span of 6 bases. The CDR3 sequence is 14 residues long. Germline CDR1 is LNHDA and CDR2 is SQIVND (reference sequence). CDR3 protein: CASSIDYSGNTIYF. As DNA, the CDR3 is TGTGCCAGTAGTATTGACTACTCTGGAAACACCATATATTTT.

The chain carries TRBV4-3 and TRBJ1-2; D possibly corresponds to TRBD1 (6 bases). Germline CDR1 reads LGHNA; CDR2 reads YSLEER. The CDR3 runs to 12 residues. Trimming took off 3 bases at V and 6 bases at J, with 8 bases between the two ends. Here the CDR3 DNA reads TGCGCCAGCAGCCACAGGACAGATGGCTACACCTTC. Translated, it gives CASSHRTDGYTF.

This clone was seen only once. This chain joins TRBV27 and TRBJ2-7; 9 bases match TRBD1. The ends lost 0 bases at V and 2 bases at J; junction bases unmatched: 5. The CDR3 loop spans 16 amino acids. The germline V gene has CDR1 MNHEY and CDR2 SMNVEV (reference sequence). CDR3 region: CASSLSYGTGTYEQYF. The CDR3 DNA sequence: TGTGCCAGCAGTTTATCGTACGGGACAGGGACCTACGAGCAGTACTTC.

V is TRBV7-2 and J is TRBJ2-2, with 7 bases fitting TRBD1. The J segment lost 4 bases and the V segment lost 1 base, leaving 3 bases of the junction unmatched. The CDR3 length is 15 residues. Germline assignment: CDR1 SGHTA and CDR2 FQGNSA. CDR3 sequence reads: CASSLEGAPTGELFF. CDR3 in DNA: TGTGCCAGCAGCTTAGAGGGGGCGCCCACCGGGGAGCTGTTTTTT.

The gene calls are TRBV5-1 and TRBJ2-2, with D perhaps TRBD1 (6 bases). This CDR3 contains 14 residues. V lost 3 bases and J 6 bases, leaving 12 bases between the germline ends. Germline V gene lookup returns CDR1 SGHRS and CDR2 YFSETQ. CDR3: CASSSASGAGELFF. CDR3 sequence (DNA): TGCGCCAGCAGCTCCGCCTCAGGGGCCGGGGAGCTGTTTTTT. Full variable domain (remainder filled in from reference TRBV5-1 and TRBJ2-2): KAGVTQTPRYLIKTRGQQVTLSCSPISGHRSVSWYQQTPGQGLQFLFEYFSETQRNKGNFPGRFSGRQFSNSRSEMNVSTLELGDSALYLCASSSASGAGELFFGEGSRLTVL.

The chain combines TRBV6-6 with TRBJ1-3, with 10 bases fitting TRBD1. The CDR3 totals 17 residues. From germline, CDR1 is MNHNY and CDR2 SVGAGI (reference sequence). The V segment lost 5 bases and the J segment 4 bases; nucleotides outside the gene matches: 11. The CDR3 nucleotides are TGTGCCAGCAGTCCCCAGTACGGGACAGGGGACGGAAACACCATATATTTT. This codes for CASSPQYGTGDGNTIYF.

This clone was seen just once. The V and J genes are TRBV24-1 and TRBJ1-5; 8 bases are a match to TRBD1. CDR3 length: 14 amino acids. The germline gives CDR1 KGHDR, CDR2 SFDVKD. V was clipped by 7 bases and J by 6 bases; unmatched bases: 7. CDR3 amino acids: CATSGQGDAQPQHF. In DNA form, the CDR3 reads TGTGCCACCAGCGGACAGGGCGACGCTCAGCCCCAGCATTTT.